A selection of T cell receptor beta chains follows, all from one sample in a study of blood T cell repertoires in COVID-19. The assay was immunoSEQ multiplex PCR, and TCRdb's table has in-frame clones only and misses some. Here the sample spans tens of thousands of clones, 75% to 95% being singletons. Material for sequencing was peripheral blood. The receptor set was obtained from a human donor with active COVID-19. The donor label of this sample is uncertain. CDR3s include the opening cysteine and the closing phenylalanine or tryptophan. A D gene is named only where the DNA matches it firmly. Clone size appears in some rows only: once, few, many, or a class for an expanded clone.

clone_size: -; d_call: -; v_call: TRBV7-9; j_call: TRBJ1-1; cdr3_aa: CASSFSTMNTEAFF; cdr3_nt: TGTGCCAGCAGCTTTTCAACTATGAATACTGAAGCTTTCTTT
clone_size: -; d_call: -; v_call: TRBV4-1; j_call: TRBJ1-5; cdr3_aa: CASSQESQVNQPQHF; cdr3_nt: TGCGCCAGCAGCCAAGAATCACAAGTCAATCAGCCCCAGCATTTT
clone_size: -; d_call: TRBD2; v_call: TRBV7-2; j_call: TRBJ2-5; cdr3_aa: CASSLALMGGREQETQYF; cdr3_nt: TGTGCCAGCAGCTTAGCGCTGATGGGAGGGAGGGAACAAGAGACCCAGTACTTC
clone_size: -; d_call: TRBD1; v_call: TRBV7-2; j_call: TRBJ1-4; cdr3_aa: CASSPGQGREKLFF; cdr3_nt: TGTGCCAGCAGCCCGGGACAGGGAAGGGAAAAACTGTTTTTT
clone_size: -; d_call: -; v_call: TRBV5-5; j_call: TRBJ1-4; cdr3_aa: CASSLDQGREKLFF; cdr3_nt: TGTGCCAGCAGCTTGGATCAGGGGAGAGAAAAACTGTTTTTT
clone_size: -; d_call: -; v_call: TRBV11-3; j_call: TRBJ2-7; cdr3_aa: CASSLAGPYEQYF; cdr3_nt: TGTGCCAGCAGCTTGGCAGGGCCCTACGAGCAGTACTTC
clone_size: -; d_call: TRBD1; v_call: TRBV6-5; j_call: TRBJ2-2; cdr3_aa: CASRTGTGNTGELFF; cdr3_nt: TGTGCCAGCAGGACCGGGACAGGGAACACCGGGGAGCTGTTTTTT
clone_size: -; d_call: TRBD1; v_call: TRBV27; j_call: TRBJ2-7; cdr3_aa: CASSGQGYEQYF; cdr3_nt: TGTGCCAGCAGCGGACAGGGTTACGAGCAGTACTTC
clone_size: -; d_call: TRBD2; v_call: TRBV28; j_call: TRBJ2-7; cdr3_aa: CASSFPGGSSYEQYF; cdr3_nt: TGTGCCAGCAGTTTTCCGGGGGGGAGCTCCTACGAGCAGTACTTC
clone_size: -; d_call: -; v_call: TRBV24-1; j_call: TRBJ2-5; cdr3_aa: CATMDSETQYF; cdr3_nt: TGTGCCACCATGGACAGTGAGACCCAGTACTTC
clone_size: -; d_call: TRBD1; v_call: TRBV18; j_call: TRBJ1-4; cdr3_aa: CASSPGQAGLNEKLFF; cdr3_nt: TGTGCCAGCTCACCGGGACAGGCGGGGCTTAATGAAAAACTGTTTTTT
clone_size: -; d_call: TRBD2; v_call: TRBV24-1; j_call: TRBJ2-7; cdr3_aa: CATSGRSAGTYEQYF; cdr3_nt: TGTGCCACCAGCGGGAGGTCAGCGGGGACCTACGAGCAGTACTTC
clone_size: -; d_call: TRBD1; v_call: TRBV4-1; j_call: TRBJ2-2; cdr3_aa: CASSPTGGVNGELFF; cdr3_nt: TGCGCCAGCAGCCCTACAGGGGGCGTAAACGGGGAGCTGTTTTTT
clone_size: few; d_call: -; v_call: TRBV6-6; j_call: TRBJ1-4; cdr3_aa: CASSYPGEKLFF; cdr3_nt: TGTGCCAGCAGTTACCCAGGGGAAAAACTGTTTTTT
clone_size: -; d_call: -; v_call: TRBV28; j_call: TRBJ2-2; cdr3_aa: CASSLPTNANTGELFF; cdr3_nt: TGTGCCAGCAGTCTCCCGACAAACGCGAACACCGGGGAGCTGTTTTTT
clone_size: -; d_call: TRBD1; v_call: TRBV7-2; j_call: TRBJ2-4; cdr3_aa: CASSLDRGRIENIQYF; cdr3_nt: TGTGCCAGCAGCTTAGACAGGGGGCGGATCGAAAACATTCAGTACTTC
clone_size: -; d_call: -; v_call: TRBV25-1; j_call: TRBJ2-7; cdr3_aa: CASSEFRGENYEQYF; cdr3_nt: TGTGCCAGCAGTGAATTTAGGGGCGAAAACTACGAGCAGTACTTC
clone_size: -; d_call: -; v_call: TRBV25-1; j_call: TRBJ2-7; cdr3_aa: CASSAPDSGLYEQYF; cdr3_nt: TGTGCCAGCAGCGCCCCCGACTCAGGGTTATACGAGCAGTACTTC
clone_size: -; d_call: -; v_call: TRBV28; j_call: TRBJ1-5; cdr3_aa: CASSLSGPSNQPQHF; cdr3_nt: TGTGCCAGCAGTTTGAGCGGCCCGAGCAATCAGCCCCAGCATTTT
clone_size: -; d_call: -; v_call: TRBV5-8; j_call: TRBJ1-2; cdr3_aa: CASSLGLNYGYTF; cdr3_nt: TGTGCCAGCAGCTTGGGACTTAACTATGGCTACACCTTC
clone_size: -; d_call: -; v_call: TRBV5-1; j_call: TRBJ1-3; cdr3_aa: CASSLDREGNTIYF; cdr3_nt: TGCGCCAGCAGCTTGGACAGAGAGGGAAACACCATATATTTT
clone_size: -; d_call: -; v_call: TRBV9; j_call: TRBJ2-5; cdr3_aa: CASSVAWGRAETQYF; cdr3_nt: TGTGCCAGCAGCGTAGCTTGGGGCAGAGCAGAGACCCAGTACTTC
clone_size: -; d_call: TRBD1; v_call: TRBV25-1; j_call: TRBJ2-5; cdr3_aa: CASSHGTGGVGTQYF; cdr3_nt: TGTGCCAGCTCTCACGGGACAGGGGGGGTTGGGACCCAGTACTTC
clone_size: -; d_call: TRBD1; v_call: TRBV4-3; j_call: TRBJ1-1; cdr3_aa: CASSQDMRQGAFF; cdr3_nt: TGCGCCAGCAGCCAAGATATGAGACAGGGGGCTTTCTTT
clone_size: -; d_call: TRBD2; v_call: TRBV4-2; j_call: TRBJ2-1; cdr3_aa: CASSQDLGLVGYNEQFF; cdr3_nt: TGTGCCAGCAGCCAAGATTTGGGACTAGTCGGGTACAATGAGCAGTTCTTC
clone_size: -; d_call: -; v_call: TRBV7-2; j_call: TRBJ1-4; cdr3_aa: CASRGEKLFF; cdr3_nt: TGTGCCAGCCGAGGGGAAAAACTGTTTTTT
clone_size: -; d_call: TRBD2; v_call: TRBV2; j_call: TRBJ2-7; cdr3_aa: CASSEGVSGHTYEQYF; cdr3_nt: TGTGCCAGCAGTGAAGGGGTTAGCGGGCATACCTACGAGCAGTACTTC
clone_size: -; d_call: TRBD2; v_call: TRBV28; j_call: TRBJ2-1; cdr3_aa: CASSLWVGQEVSGYNEQFF; cdr3_nt: TGTGCCAGCAGTTTATGGGTGGGCCAAGAGGTTAGCGGGTACAATGAGCAGTTCTTC
clone_size: -; d_call: -; v_call: TRBV19; j_call: TRBJ1-2; cdr3_aa: CASSFSRDSRGYTF; cdr3_nt: TGTGCCAGTAGTTTCTCGAGGGATTCGAGGGGCTACACCTTC